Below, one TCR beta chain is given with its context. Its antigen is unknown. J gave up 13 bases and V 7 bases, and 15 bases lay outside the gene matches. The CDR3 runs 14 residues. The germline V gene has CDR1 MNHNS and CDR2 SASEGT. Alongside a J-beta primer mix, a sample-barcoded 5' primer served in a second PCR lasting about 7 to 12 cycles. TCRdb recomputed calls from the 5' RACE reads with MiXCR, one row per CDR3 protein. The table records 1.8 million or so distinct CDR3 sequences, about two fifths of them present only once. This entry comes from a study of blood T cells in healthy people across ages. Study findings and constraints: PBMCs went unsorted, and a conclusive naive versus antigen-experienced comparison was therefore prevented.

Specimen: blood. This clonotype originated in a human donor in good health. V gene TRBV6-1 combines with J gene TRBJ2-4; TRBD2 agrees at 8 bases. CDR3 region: CASIASPGGGEQYF. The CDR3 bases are TGTGCCAGCATCGCGTCGCCGGGGGGGGGGGAGCAGTACTTC.